A selection of T cell receptor beta chains follows, all from one sample in a study of T cell responses to AZD1222 COVID-19 vaccine. Sequencing used immunoSEQ multiplex PCR; TCRdb keeps in-frame clones, though not all of them. The sample has approximately 170,000 clones, about nine tenths seen once. The input for sequencing was peripheral blood, taken on day 0 of AZD1222 vaccination. Receptors were obtained from an adult in good health. The CDR3 runs from the conserved cysteine through the conserved F or W. Fields, in order: CDR3 length, J gene, V gene, D gene, clone size, CDR3 protein, CDR3 DNA. A D gene is named only where the DNA matches it firmly. Clone size, where shown, is once, few, many, or a class for clones that have expanded.

cdr3_length: 16
j_call: TRBJ2-1
v_call: TRBV9
d_call: .
clone_size: .
cdr3_aa: CASSVAVGGIYNEQFF
cdr3_nt: TGTGCCAGCAGCGTAGCTGTAGGGGGGATCTACAATGAGCAGTTCTTC

cdr3_length: 14
j_call: TRBJ1-2
v_call: TRBV7-8
d_call: .
clone_size: .
cdr3_aa: CASSSPGGVYGYTF
cdr3_nt: TGTGCCAGCAGCTCCCCGGGAGGGGTCTATGGCTACACCTTC

cdr3_length: 16
j_call: TRBJ1-5
v_call: TRBV4-3
d_call: .
clone_size: .
cdr3_aa: CASSQEGPPGDQPQHF
cdr3_nt: TGCGCCAGCAGCCAAGAAGGCCCACCGGGAGATCAGCCCCAGCATTTT

cdr3_length: 12
j_call: TRBJ1-5
v_call: TRBV12-3/TRBV12-4
d_call: .
clone_size: .
cdr3_aa: CASSFRAQPQHF
cdr3_nt: TGTGCCAGCAGTTTTCGGGCGCAGCCCCAGCATTTT

cdr3_length: 13
j_call: TRBJ2-7
v_call: TRBV12-3/TRBV12-4
d_call: TRBD1
clone_size: .
cdr3_aa: CASTLGQGNEQYF
cdr3_nt: TGTGCCAGCACCCTGGGACAGGGGAACGAGCAGTACTTC

cdr3_length: 16
j_call: TRBJ1-6
v_call: TRBV7-9
d_call: .
clone_size: .
cdr3_aa: CASSLAFAGNNSPLHF
cdr3_nt: TGTGCCAGCAGCTTAGCGTTCGCGGGAAATAATTCACCCCTCCACTTT

cdr3_length: 11
j_call: TRBJ1-2
v_call: TRBV30
d_call: .
clone_size: .
cdr3_aa: CAFLTTRGYTF
cdr3_nt: TGTGCCTTTTTGACCACGCGCGGCTACACCTTC

cdr3_length: 15
j_call: TRBJ1-5
v_call: TRBV24-1
d_call: TRBD1
clone_size: .
cdr3_aa: CATSDWQGAQQPQHF
cdr3_nt: TGTGCCACCAGTGACTGGCAGGGGGCACAACAGCCCCAGCATTTT

cdr3_length: 15
j_call: TRBJ1-3
v_call: TRBV18
d_call: TRBD1
clone_size: .
cdr3_aa: CASSQQGNSGNTIYF
cdr3_nt: TGTGCCAGCTCACAACAGGGGAACTCTGGAAACACCATATATTTT

cdr3_length: 12
j_call: TRBJ1-2
v_call: TRBV6-5
d_call: .
clone_size: few
cdr3_aa: CASSYVRGSYTF
cdr3_nt: TGTGCCAGCAGTTACGTCCGTGGAAGCTACACCTTC

cdr3_length: 15
j_call: TRBJ1-3
v_call: TRBV3-1/TRBV3-2
d_call: .
clone_size: .
cdr3_aa: CASSQGPISGNTIYF
cdr3_nt: TGTGCCAGCAGCCAAGGGCCCATCTCTGGAAACACCATATATTTT

cdr3_length: 11
j_call: TRBJ2-1
v_call: TRBV6-5
d_call: .
clone_size: many
cdr3_aa: CASSHGTEQFF
cdr3_nt: TGTGCCAGCAGCCATGGGACAGAGCAGTTCTTC

cdr3_length: 17
j_call: TRBJ1-1
v_call: TRBV7-3
d_call: .
clone_size: .
cdr3_aa: CASSPGVRGAMNTEAFF
cdr3_nt: TGTGCCAGCAGCCCTGGTGTCAGGGGCGCGATGAACACTGAAGCTTTCTTT

cdr3_length: 14
j_call: TRBJ2-3
v_call: TRBV30
d_call: .
clone_size: .
cdr3_aa: CAWSRGGGTDTQYF
cdr3_nt: TGTGCCTGGAGTAGAGGAGGGGGCACAGATACGCAGTATTTT

cdr3_length: 14
j_call: TRBJ1-5
v_call: TRBV6-2/TRBV6-3
d_call: TRBD1
clone_size: .
cdr3_aa: CASSGTDFYQPQHF
cdr3_nt: TGTGCCAGCAGTGGGACAGATTTTTATCAGCCCCAGCATTTT

cdr3_length: 14
j_call: TRBJ2-5
v_call: TRBV6-6
d_call: TRBD2
clone_size: .
cdr3_aa: CASSYPGGQETQYF
cdr3_nt: TGTGCCAGCAGTTACCCGGGAGGGCAAGAGACCCAGTACTTC

cdr3_length: 13
j_call: TRBJ1-5
v_call: TRBV18
d_call: TRBD1
clone_size: .
cdr3_aa: CASSLQGDQPQHF
cdr3_nt: TGTGCCAGCTCGTTACAGGGGGATCAGCCCCAGCATTTT

cdr3_length: 13
j_call: TRBJ1-6
v_call: TRBV7-8
d_call: .
clone_size: .
cdr3_aa: CASSPGGESPLHF
cdr3_nt: TGTGCCAGCAGCCCCGGGGGGGAATCACCCCTCCACTTT

cdr3_length: 15
j_call: TRBJ1-2
v_call: TRBV6-5
d_call: .
clone_size: once
cdr3_aa: CASSHQGGANYGYTF
cdr3_nt: TGTGCCAGCAGCCACCAAGGCGGTGCGAACTATGGCTACACCTTC

cdr3_length: 18
j_call: TRBJ1-2
v_call: TRBV7-9
d_call: .
clone_size: .
cdr3_aa: CASSTSPTGSPTNYGYTF
cdr3_nt: TGTGCCAGCAGCACATCCCCGACAGGAAGCCCTACTAACTATGGCTACACCTTC

cdr3_length: 14
j_call: TRBJ1-4
v_call: TRBV30
d_call: TRBD1
clone_size: few
cdr3_aa: CAWKRGTGGEKLFF
cdr3_nt: TGTGCCTGGAAGCGGGGGACAGGGGGAGAAAAACTGTTTTTT

cdr3_length: 15
j_call: TRBJ2-1
v_call: TRBV7-3
d_call: .
clone_size: .
cdr3_aa: CASSFNPSSYNEQFF
cdr3_nt: TGTGCCAGCAGCTTCAACCCCAGCTCCTACAATGAGCAGTTCTTC

cdr3_length: 20
j_call: TRBJ1-6
v_call: TRBV6-4
d_call: .
clone_size: .
cdr3_aa: CASSDRGAGKAFFYNSPLHF
cdr3_nt: TGTGCCAGCAGTGACAGGGGGGCAGGGAAGGCTTTTTTCTATAATTCACCCCTCCACTTT

cdr3_length: 15
j_call: TRBJ1-5
v_call: TRBV6-5
d_call: .
clone_size: once
cdr3_aa: CASSYSGAGNQPQHF
cdr3_nt: TGTGCCAGCAGTTACTCGGGGGCTGGCAATCAGCCCCAGCATTTT

cdr3_length: 16
j_call: TRBJ2-3
v_call: TRBV7-7
d_call: .
clone_size: .
cdr3_aa: CASSLGASPSTDTQYF
cdr3_nt: TGTGCTAGCAGCTTAGGGGCTAGCCCTAGCACAGATACGCAGTATTTT

cdr3_length: 16
j_call: TRBJ1-5
v_call: TRBV4-2
d_call: TRBD1
clone_size: .
cdr3_aa: CASSQGVTGGNQPQHF
cdr3_nt: TGTGCCAGCAGCCAAGGGGTGACAGGGGGCAATCAGCCCCAGCATTTT

cdr3_length: 12
j_call: TRBJ2-3
v_call: TRBV5-4
d_call: .
clone_size: .
cdr3_aa: CASSSGADTQYF
cdr3_nt: TGTGCCAGCAGCTCGGGAGCAGATACGCAGTATTTT

cdr3_length: 14
j_call: TRBJ1-6
v_call: TRBV21-1
d_call: .
clone_size: .
cdr3_aa: CASCGVRMNSPLHF
cdr3_nt: TGTGCCAGCTGCGGGGTCCGCATGAATTCACCCCTCCACTTT

cdr3_length: 15
j_call: TRBJ1-2
v_call: TRBV19
d_call: .
clone_size: .
cdr3_aa: CASSARLGDRYGYTF
cdr3_nt: TGTGCCAGTAGTGCTCGACTCGGGGATAGGTATGGCTACACCTTC

cdr3_length: 16
j_call: TRBJ2-7
v_call: TRBV6-2/TRBV6-3
d_call: TRBD1
clone_size: .
cdr3_aa: CASSYSGTGRTYEQYF
cdr3_nt: TGTGCCAGCAGTTACTCGGGGACAGGGAGAACCTACGAGCAGTACTTC

cdr3_length: 15
j_call: TRBJ1-3
v_call: TRBV6-5
d_call: .
clone_size: .
cdr3_aa: CASSRAGGAGNTIYF
cdr3_nt: TGTGCCAGCAGCCGTGCCGGGGGTGCAGGAAACACCATATATTTT